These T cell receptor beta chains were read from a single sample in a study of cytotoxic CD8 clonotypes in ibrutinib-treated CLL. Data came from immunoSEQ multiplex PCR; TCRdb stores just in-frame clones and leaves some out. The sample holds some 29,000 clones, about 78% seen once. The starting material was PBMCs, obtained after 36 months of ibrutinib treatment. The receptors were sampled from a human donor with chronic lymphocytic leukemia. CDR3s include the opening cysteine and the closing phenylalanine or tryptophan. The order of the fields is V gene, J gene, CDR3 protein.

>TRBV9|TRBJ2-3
CASSVEGTSGATDTQYF
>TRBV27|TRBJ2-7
CASSLLAGSSYEQYF
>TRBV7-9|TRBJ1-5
CASSGGGGSNQPQHF
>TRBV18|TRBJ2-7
CASSSTGRPDKKDEQYF
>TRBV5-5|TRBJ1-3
CASMPWGTTRNTIYF
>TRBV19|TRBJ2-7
CASSKAVSYEQYF
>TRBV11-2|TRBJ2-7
CASSHHLAGGSYEQYF
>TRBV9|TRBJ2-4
CASSARTEENIQYF
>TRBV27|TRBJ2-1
CASSSPGRGLGNEQFF
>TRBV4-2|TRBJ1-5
CASSQDHYGSNQPQHF
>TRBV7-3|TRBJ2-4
CASSPGQGRGKNIQYF
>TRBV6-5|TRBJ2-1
CASRHYNEQFF
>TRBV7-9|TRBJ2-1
CASSLVGTGHGGEQFF
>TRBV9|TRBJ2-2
CASSRDSAETGELFF
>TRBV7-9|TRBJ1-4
CASSLTSGYGEKLFF
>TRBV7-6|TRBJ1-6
CASSQSDERDDINSPLHF
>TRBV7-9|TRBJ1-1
CASSLAHRRIGEAFF
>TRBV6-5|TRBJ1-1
CASRETGGNTEAFF
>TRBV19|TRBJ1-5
CASTQGPGTYNQPQHF
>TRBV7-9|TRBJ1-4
CASSLEGKLFF
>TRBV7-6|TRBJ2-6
CASSLAQGQGSGANVLTF
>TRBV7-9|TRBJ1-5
CASSLAGGGNQPQHF
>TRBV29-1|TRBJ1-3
CSVDYGLPGNTIYF
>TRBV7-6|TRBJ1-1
CASSLMAGDTEAFF
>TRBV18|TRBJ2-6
CASSSGFGRSGANVLTF
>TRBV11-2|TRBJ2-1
CASSPDRYNEQFF
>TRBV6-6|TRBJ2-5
CASSYGRLETQYF
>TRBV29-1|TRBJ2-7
CSASELYEQYF
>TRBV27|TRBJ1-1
CATRRNLGGTEAFF
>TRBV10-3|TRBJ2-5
CASSSPMTSGEETQYF
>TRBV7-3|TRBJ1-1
CASSSYQGDTEAFF
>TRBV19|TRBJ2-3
CASSIARGGHTDTQYF
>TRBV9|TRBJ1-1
CAPRENLNTEAFF
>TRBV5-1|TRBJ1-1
CASRSGTLNTEAFF
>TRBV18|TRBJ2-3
CASSPSIAALGTDTQYF
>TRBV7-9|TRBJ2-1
CASSLAGGPAYNEQFF
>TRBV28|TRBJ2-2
CASSLWGDQGRTGELFF
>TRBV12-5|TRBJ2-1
CASGYFPGVTYNEQFF
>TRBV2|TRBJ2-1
CASSSATYNEQFF
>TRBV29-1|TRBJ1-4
CSVEDEKLFF
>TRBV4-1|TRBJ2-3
CASSRITSTDTQYF
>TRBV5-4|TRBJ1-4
CASSPSTGLTNEKLFF
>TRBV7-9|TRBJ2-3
CASSLSDTQYF
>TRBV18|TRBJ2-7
CASSPTPGGGSSYEQYF
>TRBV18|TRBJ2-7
CASSRMRAGPLFYEQYF
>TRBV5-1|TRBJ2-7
CASSLTPSEQYF
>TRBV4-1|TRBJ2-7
CASSQEIAYSYEQYF
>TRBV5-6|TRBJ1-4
CASQRGDNEKLFF
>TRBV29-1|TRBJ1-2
CSVGTGNGYGYTF
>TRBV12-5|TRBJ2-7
CASREDSSYEQYF
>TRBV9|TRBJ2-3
CASSVASTRPRDTQYF
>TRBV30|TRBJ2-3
CAWKRTTRLSTDTQYF
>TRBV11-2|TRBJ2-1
CASSLSRTSGNEQFF
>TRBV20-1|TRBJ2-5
CSAQLAEAQYF
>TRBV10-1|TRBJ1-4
CASNPDTTTEKLFF
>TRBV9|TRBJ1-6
CASRSGTDNSPLHF
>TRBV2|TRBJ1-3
CASRETGTGNTIYF
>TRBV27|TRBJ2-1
CASSLLGLAGHNEQFF
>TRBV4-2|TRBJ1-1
CASSQLTGSETGSSTEAFF